This T cell receptor (beta chain) was sequenced in a study of tumor-infiltrating lymphocytes in localized non-small cell lung cancer. Study-level points and caveats: Compared with uninvolved lung, tumors showed higher T cell infiltration by TCRbeta sequencing. Available tissue quantity limited TCR sequencing to a patient subset. Tumor T-cell fraction from TCR sequencing was not associated with recurrence-free survival (p = 0.61).

V dropped 6 bases and J dropped 2; count of bases not matched to a gene: 6. This CDR3 spans 14 amino acids. Germline V lookup: CDR1 MNHNS, CDR2 SASEGT. On this clone itself: What it recognizes is unknown.

Repertoires were generated with immunoSEQ multiplex PCR, while TCRdb's copy carries only in-frame clones and drops some. The table includes about 12,000 clones, 66% detected once. Sequencing input: lung tumor tissue. This chain joins TRBV6-1 and TRBJ2-7, with 8 bases fitting TRBD1. The clonotype originates from a human donor with non-small cell lung cancer. CDR3 sequence: CASRDRGDTYEQYF. In nucleotides, the CDR3 is TGTGCCAGCAGAGACAGGGGTGATACCTACGAGCAGTACTTC.